The sequence of this T cell receptor beta chain was determined in a study of read filtering for tumor transcriptome and immune sequencing. Study context: DNase treatment preceded whole-transcriptome library preparation. Study results and caveats: Dropping single-read clonotypes raised IR-seq and RNA-seq shared-clonotype correlation. The CD138-negative fraction was mixed bone marrow immune cells, not pure T cells. About four fifths of IR-seq clonotypes had one read, totaling around 3.5% of reads; RNA-seq: about 69% and 49%.

From roughly 390 ng of RNA, a library with molecular barcoded alpha/delta and beta/gamma adaptors was made. TCRdb fed the reads into MiXCR, producing one record per CDR3 protein. This sample yields fewer than 150,000 distinct CDR3 sequences, of which roughly 13% are seen a single time; 8% to 13% belongs to the top ten. Germline CDR1 and CDR2: SQVTM and ANQGSEA. The ends lost 3 bases at V and 9 bases at J; junction bases unmatched: 5. The CDR3 extends over 12 amino acids. This clonotype was counted at least ten times. As yet, its antigen is unknown. The receptor was derived from a donor over 35 with multiple myeloma. The chain employs TRBV29-1 and TRBJ2-1; 7 bases are shared with TRBD1. Sample: a population of CD138-negative cells sorted from bone marrow. In DNA, the CDR3 is TGCAGCGTTGATGACAGGGCATTTGAGCAGTTCTTC. It specifies CSVDDRAFEQFF.